A selection of T cell receptor beta chains follows, all from one sample in a study of cytomegalovirus exposure and HLA in healthy donors. This table comes from immunoSEQ multiplex PCR, and its TCRdb copy is limited to in-frame clones, with some not included. Of 100,000 to 150,000 clones in the sample, roughly 86% are singletons; the top ten hold about 1.8%. Sample: PBMCs. The receptors stem from a man aged 18 to 35 in good health and CMV-seronegative. The CDR3 runs from the conserved cysteine through the conserved F or W. Fields, in order: V gene, J gene, D gene, clone size, CDR3 protein, CDR3 DNA. D genes are given only for firm matches. Clone size is shown for a subset of rows, as once, few, many or a class of expanded clone.

V: TRBV6-5
J: TRBJ2-2
D: .
size: .
CDR3: CASRRGWNTGELFF
DNA: TGTGCCAGCAGGCGGGGTTGGAACACCGGGGAGCTGTTTTTT

V: TRBV2
J: TRBJ2-3
D: TRBD2
size: .
CDR3: CASNLLAGGGQDTQYF
DNA: TGTGCCAGCAACTTACTAGCGGGGGGCGGTCAGGATACGCAGTATTTT

V: TRBV7-2
J: TRBJ1-2
D: .
size: .
CDR3: CASSLLRVNYGYTF
DNA: TGTGCCAGCAGCTTATTGCGGGTTAACTATGGCTACACCTTC

V: TRBV5-4
J: TRBJ1-2
D: .
size: .
CDR3: CASSLLNYGYTF
DNA: TGTGCCAGCAGCTTGTTAAACTATGGCTACACCTTC

V: TRBV13
J: TRBJ2-5
D: .
size: .
CDR3: CASSLDREETQYF
DNA: TGTGCCAGCAGCTTAGACAGGGAAGAGACCCAGTACTTC

V: TRBV25-1
J: TRBJ1-2
D: .
size: once
CDR3: CASSEFGQIYGYTF
DNA: TGTGCCAGCAGTGAATTCGGACAGATTTATGGCTACACCTTC

V: TRBV11-2
J: TRBJ2-7
D: TRBD1
size: .
CDR3: CASSAEGDRGYEQYF
DNA: TGTGCCAGCAGCGCCGAGGGGGACAGGGGCTACGAGCAGTACTTC

V: TRBV19
J: TRBJ1-5
D: TRBD1
size: .
CDR3: CASSWGTGYNQPQHF
DNA: TGTGCCAGTAGTTGGGGGACAGGCTACAATCAGCCCCAGCATTTT

V: TRBV13
J: TRBJ1-4
D: .
size: .
CDR3: CASSLKTGVTEKLFF
DNA: TGTGCCAGCAGCTTAAAAACAGGAGTTACCGAAAAACTGTTTTTT

V: TRBV5-6
J: TRBJ2-1
D: TRBD1
size: .
CDR3: CASSLFSRDSNEQFF
DNA: TGTGCCAGCAGCTTGTTCTCTAGGGACAGCAATGAGCAGTTCTTC

V: TRBV2
J: TRBJ1-1
D: .
size: .
CDR3: CASSKSTEAFF
DNA: TGTGCCAGCAGTAAGAGCACTGAAGCTTTCTTT

V: TRBV6-5
J: TRBJ1-2
D: TRBD1
size: few
CDR3: CASSGQGGYTF
DNA: TGTGCCAGCAGCGGACAGGGAGGCTACACCTTC

V: TRBV4-1
J: TRBJ1-1
D: .
size: .
CDR3: CASSQDGTGGTEAFF
DNA: TGCGCCAGCAGCCAAGATGGTACGGGAGGCACTGAAGCTTTCTTT

V: TRBV6-6
J: TRBJ1-2
D: TRBD1
size: .
CDR3: CASSTTGTGGRGYTF
DNA: TGTGCCAGCAGTACGACCGGGACAGGGGGCCGTGGCTACACCTTC

V: TRBV28
J: TRBJ2-1
D: TRBD2
size: .
CDR3: CASSFPLTSGGSYNEQFF
DNA: TGTGCCAGCAGTTTCCCCCTGACTAGCGGGGGATCCTACAATGAGCAGTTCTTC

V: TRBV25-1
J: TRBJ2-5
D: TRBD2
size: .
CDR3: CASSEERAGGLQETQYF
DNA: TGTGCCAGCAGTGAAGAGCGAGCGGGGGGTCTCCAAGAGACCCAGTACTTC

V: TRBV4-3
J: TRBJ2-5
D: .
size: .
CDR3: CASSPSDREVETQYF
DNA: TGCGCCAGCAGCCCGAGTGACAGGGAGGTAGAGACCCAGTACTTC

V: TRBV27
J: TRBJ1-1
D: .
size: .
CDR3: CASSLGVIDTEAFF
DNA: TGTGCCAGCAGTTTAGGAGTAATCGACACTGAAGCTTTCTTT

V: TRBV7-2
J: TRBJ1-2
D: .
size: once
CDR3: CASSLVRQVGYGYTF
DNA: TGTGCCAGCAGCTTAGTGAGACAGGTGGGCTATGGCTACACCTTC

V: TRBV9
J: TRBJ1-2
D: .
size: .
CDR3: CASSAQVTDGYTF
DNA: TGTGCCAGCAGCGCCCAGGTGACGGATGGCTACACCTTC

V: TRBV9
J: TRBJ2-2
D: TRBD1
size: .
CDR3: CASSPTGFGELFF
DNA: TGTGCCAGCAGCCCGACAGGGTTCGGGGAGCTGTTTTTT

V: TRBV19
J: TRBJ2-3
D: .
size: .
CDR3: CASSRKPASAVLTSTDTQYF
DNA: TGTGCCAGTAGTCGAAAACCGGCTAGCGCCGTGTTGACTAGCACAGATACGCAGTATTTT